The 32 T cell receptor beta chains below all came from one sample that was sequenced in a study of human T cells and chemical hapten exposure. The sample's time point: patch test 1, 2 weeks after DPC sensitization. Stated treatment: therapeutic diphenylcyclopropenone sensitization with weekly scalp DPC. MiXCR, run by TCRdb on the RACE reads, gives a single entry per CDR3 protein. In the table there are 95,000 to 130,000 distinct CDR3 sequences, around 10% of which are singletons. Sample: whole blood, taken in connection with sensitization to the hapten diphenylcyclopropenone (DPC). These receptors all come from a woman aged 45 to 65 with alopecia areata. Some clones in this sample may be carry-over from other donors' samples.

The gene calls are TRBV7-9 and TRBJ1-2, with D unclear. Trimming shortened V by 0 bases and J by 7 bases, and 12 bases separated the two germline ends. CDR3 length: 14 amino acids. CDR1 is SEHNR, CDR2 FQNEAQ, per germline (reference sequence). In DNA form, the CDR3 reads TGTGCCAGCAGCTTAGCGGCGGGGTTGGCTGGCTACACCTTC. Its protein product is CASSLAAGLAGYTF.

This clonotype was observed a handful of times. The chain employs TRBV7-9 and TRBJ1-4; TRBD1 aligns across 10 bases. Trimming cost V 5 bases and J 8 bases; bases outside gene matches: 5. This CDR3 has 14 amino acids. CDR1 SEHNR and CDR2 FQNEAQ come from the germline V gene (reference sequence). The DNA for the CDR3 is TGTGCCAGCAGCGCGGGACAGGGGAGCGAAAAACTGTTTTTT. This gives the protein CASSAGQGSEKLFF.

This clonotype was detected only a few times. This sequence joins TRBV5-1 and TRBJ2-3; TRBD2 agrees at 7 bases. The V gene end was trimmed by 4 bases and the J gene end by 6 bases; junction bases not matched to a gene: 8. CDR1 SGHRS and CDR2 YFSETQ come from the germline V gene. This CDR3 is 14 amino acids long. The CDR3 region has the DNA TGCGCCAGCAGCGAAGGACTAGAGGGCGATACGCAGTATTTT. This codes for CASSEGLEGDTQYF. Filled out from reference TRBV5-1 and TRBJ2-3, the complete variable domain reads KAGVTQTPRYLIKTRGQQVTLSCSPISGHRSVSWYQQTPGQGLQFLFEYFSETQRNKGNFPGRFSGRQFSNSRSEMNVSTLELGDSALYLCASSEGLEGDTQYFGPGTRLTVL.

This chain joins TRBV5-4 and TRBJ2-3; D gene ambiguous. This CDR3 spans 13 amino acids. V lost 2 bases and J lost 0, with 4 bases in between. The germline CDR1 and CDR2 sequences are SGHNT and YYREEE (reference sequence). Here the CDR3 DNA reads TGTGCCAGCAGCTTCAGAAGCACAGATACGCAGTATTTT. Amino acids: CASSFRSTDTQYF.

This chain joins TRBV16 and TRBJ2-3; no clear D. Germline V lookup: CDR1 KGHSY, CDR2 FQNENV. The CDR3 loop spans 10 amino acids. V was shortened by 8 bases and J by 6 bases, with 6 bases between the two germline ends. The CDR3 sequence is CASAGDTQYF. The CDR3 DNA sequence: TGTGCCAGCGCCGGGGATACGCAGTATTTT.

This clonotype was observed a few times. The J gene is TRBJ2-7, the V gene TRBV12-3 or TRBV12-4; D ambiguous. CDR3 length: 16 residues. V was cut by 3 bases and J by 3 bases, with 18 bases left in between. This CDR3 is CASSFERTINSYEQYF. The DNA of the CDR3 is TGTGCCAGCAGTTTTGAGAGAACCATTAACAGCTACGAGCAGTACTTC.

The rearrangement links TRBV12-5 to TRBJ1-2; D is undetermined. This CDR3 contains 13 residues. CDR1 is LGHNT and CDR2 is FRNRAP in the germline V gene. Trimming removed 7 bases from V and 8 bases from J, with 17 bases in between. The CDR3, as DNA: TGTGCTAGTGCTTCCCGGGTAGAACTGGGCTACACCTTC. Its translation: CASASRVELGYTF.

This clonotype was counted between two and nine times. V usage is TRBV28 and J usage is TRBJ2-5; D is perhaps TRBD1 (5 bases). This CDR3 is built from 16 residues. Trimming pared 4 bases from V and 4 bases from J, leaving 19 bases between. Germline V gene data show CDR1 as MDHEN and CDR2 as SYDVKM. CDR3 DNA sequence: TGTGCCAGCAGTTCCCCCCGGCAGGGTTGGCGAGAGACCCAGTACTTC. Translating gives CASSSPRQGWRETQYF.

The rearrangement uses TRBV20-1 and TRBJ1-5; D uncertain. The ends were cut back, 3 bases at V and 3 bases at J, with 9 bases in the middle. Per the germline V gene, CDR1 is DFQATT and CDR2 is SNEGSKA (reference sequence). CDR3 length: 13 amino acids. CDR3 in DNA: TGCAGTGCTAGGGGTTCCCACAATCAGCCCCAGCATTTT. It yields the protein CSARGSHNQPQHF.

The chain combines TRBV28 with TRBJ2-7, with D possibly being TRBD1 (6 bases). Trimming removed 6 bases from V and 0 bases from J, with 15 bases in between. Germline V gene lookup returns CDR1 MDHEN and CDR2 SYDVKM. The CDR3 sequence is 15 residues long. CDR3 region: CASSLRQALSYEQYF. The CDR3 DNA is TGTGCCAGCAGCCTACGACAGGCCCTCTCCTACGAGCAGTACTTC.

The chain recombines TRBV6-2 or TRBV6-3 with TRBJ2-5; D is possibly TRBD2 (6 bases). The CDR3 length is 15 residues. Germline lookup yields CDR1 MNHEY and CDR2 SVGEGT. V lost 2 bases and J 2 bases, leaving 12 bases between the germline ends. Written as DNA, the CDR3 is TGTGCCAGCAGTTACGCGGGGACCCTTCAAGAGACCCAGTACTTC. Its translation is CASSYAGTLQETQYF.

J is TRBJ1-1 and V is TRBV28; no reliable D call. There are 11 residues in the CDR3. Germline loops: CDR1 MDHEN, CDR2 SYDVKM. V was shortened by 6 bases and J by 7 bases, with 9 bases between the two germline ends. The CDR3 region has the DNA TGTGCCAGCAGACTCCGGGATGAAGCTTTCTTT. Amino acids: CASRLRDEAFF.

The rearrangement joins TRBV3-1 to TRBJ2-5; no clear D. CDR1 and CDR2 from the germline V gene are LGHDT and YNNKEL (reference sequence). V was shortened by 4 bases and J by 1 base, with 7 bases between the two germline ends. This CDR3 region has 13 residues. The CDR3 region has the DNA TGTGCCAGCAGCCTCAGTCTCCAAGAGACCCAGTACTTC. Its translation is CASSLSLQETQYF.

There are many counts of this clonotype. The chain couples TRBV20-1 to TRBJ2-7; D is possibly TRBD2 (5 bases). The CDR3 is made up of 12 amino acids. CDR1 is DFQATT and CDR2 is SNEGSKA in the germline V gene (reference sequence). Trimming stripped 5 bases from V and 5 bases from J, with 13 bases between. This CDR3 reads CSAGLTRDEQYF. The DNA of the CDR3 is TGCAGTGCTGGACTGACGCGGGACGAGCAGTACTTC.

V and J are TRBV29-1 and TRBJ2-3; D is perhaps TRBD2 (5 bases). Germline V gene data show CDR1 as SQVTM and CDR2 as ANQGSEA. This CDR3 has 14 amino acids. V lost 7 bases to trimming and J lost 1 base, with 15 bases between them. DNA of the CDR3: TGCAGCGCCCCCGAGGGCGGAGGCACAGATACGCAGTATTTT. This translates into CSAPEGGGTDTQYF.

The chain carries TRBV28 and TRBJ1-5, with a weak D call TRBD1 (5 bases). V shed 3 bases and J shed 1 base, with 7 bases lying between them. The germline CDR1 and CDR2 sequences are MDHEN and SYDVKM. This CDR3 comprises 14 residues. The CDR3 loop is CASSFQGSNQPQHF. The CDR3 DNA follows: TGTGCCAGCAGTTTTCAGGGAAGCAATCAGCCCCAGCATTTT.

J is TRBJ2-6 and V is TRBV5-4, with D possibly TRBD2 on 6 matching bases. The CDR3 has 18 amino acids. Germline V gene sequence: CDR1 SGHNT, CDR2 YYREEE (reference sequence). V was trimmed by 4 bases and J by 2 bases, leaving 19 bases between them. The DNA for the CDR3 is TGTGCCAGCAGCCAACGAACCCCGGGAGTTGCTGGGGCCAACGTCCTGACTTTC. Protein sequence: CASSQRTPGVAGANVLTF.

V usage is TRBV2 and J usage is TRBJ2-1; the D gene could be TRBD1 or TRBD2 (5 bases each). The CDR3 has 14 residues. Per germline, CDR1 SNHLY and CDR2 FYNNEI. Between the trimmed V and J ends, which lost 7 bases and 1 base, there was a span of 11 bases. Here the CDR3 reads CASKRDGSYNEQFF. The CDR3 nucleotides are TGTGCCAGCAAACGGGACGGGTCCTACAATGAGCAGTTCTTC.

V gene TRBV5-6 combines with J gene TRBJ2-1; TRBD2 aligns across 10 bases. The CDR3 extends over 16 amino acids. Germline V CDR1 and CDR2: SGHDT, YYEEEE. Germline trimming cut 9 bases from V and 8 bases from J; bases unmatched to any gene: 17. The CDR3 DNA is TGTGCCACAAAGCTTGGTGCTTCTAGCGGGAGCTATGAGCAGTTCTTC. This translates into CATKLGASSGSYEQFF.

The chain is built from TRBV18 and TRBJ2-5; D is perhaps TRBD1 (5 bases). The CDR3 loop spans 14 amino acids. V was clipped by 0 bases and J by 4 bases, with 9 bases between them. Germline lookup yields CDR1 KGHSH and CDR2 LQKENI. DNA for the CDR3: TGTGCCAGCTCACCACCGGGGCAGCCAGAGACCCAGTACTTC. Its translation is CASSPPGQPETQYF. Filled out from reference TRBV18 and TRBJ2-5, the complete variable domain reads NAGVMQNPRHLVRRRGQEARLRCSPMKGHSHVYWYRQLPEEGLKFMVYLQKENIIDESGMPKERFSAEFPKEGPSILRIQQVVRGDSAAYFCASSPPGQPETQYFGPGTRLLVL.

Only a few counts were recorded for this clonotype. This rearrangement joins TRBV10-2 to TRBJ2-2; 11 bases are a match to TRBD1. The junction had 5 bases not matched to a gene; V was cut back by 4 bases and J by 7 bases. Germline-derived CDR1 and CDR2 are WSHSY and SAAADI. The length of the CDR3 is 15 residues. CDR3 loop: CASSVRTGGGGELFF. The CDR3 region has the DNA TGCGCCAGCAGTGTGCGGACAGGGGGCGGCGGGGAGCTGTTTTTT.

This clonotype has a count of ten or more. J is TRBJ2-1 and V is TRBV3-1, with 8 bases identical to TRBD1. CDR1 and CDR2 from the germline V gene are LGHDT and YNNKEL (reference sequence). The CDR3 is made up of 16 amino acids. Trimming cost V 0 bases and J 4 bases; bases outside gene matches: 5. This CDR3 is CASSQDVGTGYNEQFF. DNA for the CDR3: TGTGCCAGCAGCCAAGATGTGGGGACAGGTTACAATGAGCAGTTCTTC.

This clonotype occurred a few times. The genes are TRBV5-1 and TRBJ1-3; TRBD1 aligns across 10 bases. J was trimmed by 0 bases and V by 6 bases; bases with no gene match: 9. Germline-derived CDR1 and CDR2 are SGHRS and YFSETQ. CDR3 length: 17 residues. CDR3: CASTTGTGANSGNTIYF. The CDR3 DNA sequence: TGCGCCAGCACCACCGGGACAGGGGCCAACTCTGGAAACACCATATATTTT.

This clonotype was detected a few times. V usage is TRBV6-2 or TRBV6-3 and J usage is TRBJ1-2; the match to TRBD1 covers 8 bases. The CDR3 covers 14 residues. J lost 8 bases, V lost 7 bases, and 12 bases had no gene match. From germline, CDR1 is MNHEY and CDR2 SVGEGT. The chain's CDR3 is CASKQDRDFEGYTF. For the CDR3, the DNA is TGTGCCAGCAAGCAGGACAGGGATTTTGAAGGCTACACCTTC.

In DNA form, the CDR3 reads TGTGCCAGCAGCCCCGACCCCCGGGGATCGGACACCGGGGAGCTGTTTTTT. Protein sequence: CASSPDPRGSDTGELFF. The rearrangement joins TRBV7-6 to TRBJ2-2; the D gene is possibly TRBD2 (5 bases). Germline values: CDR1 SGHVS, CDR2 FNYEAQ. Trimming removed 5 bases at V and 3 bases at J, with 19 bases between. The length of the CDR3 is 17 residues.

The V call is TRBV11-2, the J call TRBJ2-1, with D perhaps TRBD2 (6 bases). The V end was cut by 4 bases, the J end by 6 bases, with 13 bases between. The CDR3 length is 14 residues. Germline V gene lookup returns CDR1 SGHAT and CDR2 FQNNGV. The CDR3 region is CASSSGVVGNEQFF. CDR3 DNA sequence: TGTGCCAGCAGCTCGGGAGTGGTGGGCAATGAGCAGTTCTTC.

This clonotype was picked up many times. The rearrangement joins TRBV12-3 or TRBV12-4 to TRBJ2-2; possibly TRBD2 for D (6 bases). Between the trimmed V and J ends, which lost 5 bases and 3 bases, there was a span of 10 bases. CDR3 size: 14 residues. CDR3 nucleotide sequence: TGTGCCAGCAGTCTTGGACTATACACCGGGGAGCTGTTTTTT. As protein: CASSLGLYTGELFF.

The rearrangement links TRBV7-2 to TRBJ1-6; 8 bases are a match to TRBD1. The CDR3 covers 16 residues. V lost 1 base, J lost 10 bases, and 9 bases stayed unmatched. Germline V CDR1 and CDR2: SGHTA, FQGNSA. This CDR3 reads CASSLVAGGAGSPLHF. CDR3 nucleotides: TGTGCCAGCAGCTTAGTGGCAGGGGGCGCAGGATCACCCCTCCACTTT. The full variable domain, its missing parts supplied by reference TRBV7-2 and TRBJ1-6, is GAGVSQSPSNKVTEKGKDVELRCDPISGHTALYWYRQSLGQGLEFLIYFQGNSAPDKSGLPSDRFSAERTGGSVSTLTIQRTQQEDSAVYLCASSLVAGGAGSPLHFGNGTRLTVT.

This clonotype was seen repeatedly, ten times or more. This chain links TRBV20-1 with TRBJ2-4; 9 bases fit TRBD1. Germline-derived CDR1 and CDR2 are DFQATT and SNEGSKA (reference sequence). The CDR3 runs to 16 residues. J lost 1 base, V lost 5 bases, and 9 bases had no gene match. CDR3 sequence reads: CSAGAQGASAKNIQYF. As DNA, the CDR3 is TGCAGTGCTGGAGCACAGGGGGCTAGCGCCAAAAACATTCAGTACTTC.

The CDR3 spells CASRPGASSTDTQYF. CDR3 in DNA: TGTGCCAGTCGACCGGGGGCCAGCAGCACAGATACGCAGTATTTT. The rearrangement joins TRBV19 to TRBJ2-3; D is tentatively TRBD1 or TRBD2 (6 bases each). This CDR3 contains 15 residues. The ends were cut back, 8 bases at V and 0 bases at J, with 15 bases in the middle. From germline, CDR1 is LNHDA and CDR2 SQIVND (reference sequence).

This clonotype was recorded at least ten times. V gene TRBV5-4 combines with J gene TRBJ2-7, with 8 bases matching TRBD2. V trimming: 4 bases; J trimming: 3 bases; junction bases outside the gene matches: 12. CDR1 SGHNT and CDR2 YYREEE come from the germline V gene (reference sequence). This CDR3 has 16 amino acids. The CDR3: CASSLSFGSGIYEQYF. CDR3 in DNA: TGTGCCAGCAGCCTGAGTTTTGGTAGCGGGATCTACGAGCAGTACTTC. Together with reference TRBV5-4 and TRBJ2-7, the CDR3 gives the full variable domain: ETGVTQSPTHLIKTRGQQVTLRCSSQSGHNTVSWYQQALGQGPQFIFQYYREEENGRGNFPPRFSGLQFPNYSSELNVNALELDDSALYLCASSLSFGSGIYEQYFGPGTRLTVT.

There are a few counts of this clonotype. The CDR3: CASSRGDEDSNQPQHF. CDR3 nucleotides: TGCGCCAGCAGCAGGGGGGACGAAGATAGCAATCAGCCCCAGCATTTT. This chain uses TRBV5-1 with TRBJ1-5, with a weak D call TRBD1 (6 bases). Germline-derived CDR1 and CDR2 are SGHRS and YFSETQ. The V and J ends lost 4 bases and 0 bases respectively, with 14 bases between them. There are 16 residues in the CDR3.